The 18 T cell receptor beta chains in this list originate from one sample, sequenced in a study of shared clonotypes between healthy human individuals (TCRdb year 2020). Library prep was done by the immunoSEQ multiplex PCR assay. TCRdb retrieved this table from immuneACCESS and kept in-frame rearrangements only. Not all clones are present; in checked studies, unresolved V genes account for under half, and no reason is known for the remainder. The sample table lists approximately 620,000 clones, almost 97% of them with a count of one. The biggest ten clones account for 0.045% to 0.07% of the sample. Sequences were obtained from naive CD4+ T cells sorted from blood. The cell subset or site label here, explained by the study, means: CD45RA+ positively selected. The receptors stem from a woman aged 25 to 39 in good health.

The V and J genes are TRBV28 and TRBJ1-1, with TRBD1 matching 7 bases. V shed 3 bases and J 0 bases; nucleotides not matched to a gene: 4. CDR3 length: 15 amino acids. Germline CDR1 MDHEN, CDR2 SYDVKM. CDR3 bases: TGTGCCAGCAGTTTTTCAGGGGGGATGAACACTGAAGCTTTCTTT. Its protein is CASSFSGGMNTEAFF. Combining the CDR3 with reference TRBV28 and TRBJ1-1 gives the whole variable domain DVKVTQSSRYLVKRTGEKVFLECVQDMDHENMFWYRQDPGLGLRLIYFSYDVKMKEKGDIPEGYSVSREKKERFSLILESASTNQTSMYLCASSFSGGMNTEAFFGQGTRLTVV.

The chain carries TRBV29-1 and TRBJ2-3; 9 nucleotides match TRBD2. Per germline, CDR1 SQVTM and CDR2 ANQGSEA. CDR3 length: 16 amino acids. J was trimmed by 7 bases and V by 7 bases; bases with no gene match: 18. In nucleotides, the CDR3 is TGCAGCGCCGCCCCACTCGGCGGGAGGGGGGATCATACGCAGTATTTT. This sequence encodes CSAAPLGGRGDHTQYF.

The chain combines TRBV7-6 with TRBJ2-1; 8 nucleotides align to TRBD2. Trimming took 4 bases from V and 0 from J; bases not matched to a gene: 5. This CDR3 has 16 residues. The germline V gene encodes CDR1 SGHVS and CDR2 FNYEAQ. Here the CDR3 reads CASSYLSGASYNEQFF. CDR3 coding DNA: TGTGCCAGCAGCTACCTTAGCGGGGCCTCCTACAATGAGCAGTTCTTC.

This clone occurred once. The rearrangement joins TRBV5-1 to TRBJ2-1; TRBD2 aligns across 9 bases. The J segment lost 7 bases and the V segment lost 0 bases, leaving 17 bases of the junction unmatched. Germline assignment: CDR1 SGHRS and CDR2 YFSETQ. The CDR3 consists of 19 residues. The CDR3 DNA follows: TGCGCCAGCAGCTTGGGGGTTATTAGAGTGCGGGAGGGCCATAATGAGCAGTTCTTC. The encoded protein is CASSLGVIRVREGHNEQFF.

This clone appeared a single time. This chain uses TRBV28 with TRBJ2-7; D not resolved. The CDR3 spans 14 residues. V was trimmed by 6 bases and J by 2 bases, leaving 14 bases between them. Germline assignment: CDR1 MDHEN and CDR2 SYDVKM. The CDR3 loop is CASSPDFPTYEQYF. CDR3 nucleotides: TGTGCCAGCAGCCCCGACTTCCCGACCTACGAGCAGTACTTC.

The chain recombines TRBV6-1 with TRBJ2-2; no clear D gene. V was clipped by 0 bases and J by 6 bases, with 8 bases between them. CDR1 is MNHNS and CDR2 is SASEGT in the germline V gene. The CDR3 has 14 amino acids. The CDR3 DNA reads TGTGCCAGCAGTGAAGCCTACGACTCCGGGGAGCTGTTTTTT. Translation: CASSEAYDSGELFF.

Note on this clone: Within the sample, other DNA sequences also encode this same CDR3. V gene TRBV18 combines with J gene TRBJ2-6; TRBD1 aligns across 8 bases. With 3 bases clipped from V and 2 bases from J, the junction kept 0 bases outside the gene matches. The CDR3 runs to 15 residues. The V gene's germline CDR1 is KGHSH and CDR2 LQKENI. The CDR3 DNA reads TGTGCCAGCTCACCGACAGGGGCTGGGGCCAACGTCCTGACTTTC. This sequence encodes CASSPTGAGANVLTF.

CDR3 protein: CASRGAGALHTQYF. In DNA, the CDR3 is TGTGCCAGCAGGGGAGCGGGAGCGTTGCATACGCAGTATTTT. V and J are TRBV6-1 and TRBJ2-3, with 8 positions matching TRBD2. V shed 6 bases, J shed 7 bases, and the junction held 9 bases outside the gene matches. Germline CDR1 is MNHNS and CDR2 is SASEGT. This CDR3 has 14 amino acids.

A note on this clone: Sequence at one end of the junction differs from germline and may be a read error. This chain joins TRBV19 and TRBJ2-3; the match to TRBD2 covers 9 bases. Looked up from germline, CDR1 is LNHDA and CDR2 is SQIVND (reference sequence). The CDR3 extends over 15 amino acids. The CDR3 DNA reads TGTGCAAGTAACGGATGGCTAGCGGGATTAGATACGCAGTATTTT. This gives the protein CASNGWLAGLDTQYF. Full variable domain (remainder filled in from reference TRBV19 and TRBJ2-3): DGGITQSPKYLFRKEGQNVTLSCEQNLNHDAMYWYRQDPGQGLRLIYYSQIVNDFQKGDIAEGYSVSREKKESFPLTVTSAQKNPTAFYLCASNGWLAGLDTQYFGPGTRLTVL.

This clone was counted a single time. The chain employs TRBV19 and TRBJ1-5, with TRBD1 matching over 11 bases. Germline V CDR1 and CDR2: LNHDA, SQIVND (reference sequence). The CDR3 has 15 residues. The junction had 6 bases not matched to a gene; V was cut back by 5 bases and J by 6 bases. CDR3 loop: CASSSGTGGRQPQHF. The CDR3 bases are TGTGCCAGTAGTTCCGGGACAGGGGGTCGTCAGCCCCAGCATTTT.

The CDR3 loop reads CASSQVSSGNTIYF. The CDR3 region has the DNA TGTGCCAGCAGCCAAGTTAGCTCTGGAAACACCATATATTTT. The V gene is TRBV14, the J gene TRBJ1-3, with D unresolved. The CDR3 covers 14 residues. Per germline, CDR1 SGHDN and CDR2 FVKESK. V was shortened by 1 base and J by 0 bases, with 4 bases between the two germline ends.

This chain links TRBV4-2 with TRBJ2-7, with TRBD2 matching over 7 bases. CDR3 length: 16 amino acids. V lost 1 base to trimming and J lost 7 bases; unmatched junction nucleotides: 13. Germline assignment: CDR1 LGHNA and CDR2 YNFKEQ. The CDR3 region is CASSQVFGGGPGEQYF. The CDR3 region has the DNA TGTGCCAGCAGCCAAGTGTTCGGGGGAGGGCCTGGGGAGCAGTACTTC.

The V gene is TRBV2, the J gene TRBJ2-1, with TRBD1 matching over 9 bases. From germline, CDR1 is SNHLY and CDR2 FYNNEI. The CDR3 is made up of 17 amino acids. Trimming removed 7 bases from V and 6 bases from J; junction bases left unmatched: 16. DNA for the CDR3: TGTGCCAGCACCAGTATTGCCCCGGGACAGGGTCCCAATGAGCAGTTCTTC. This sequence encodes CASTSIAPGQGPNEQFF.

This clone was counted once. CDR3 sequence (DNA): TGTGCCAGCAGTGGAGTACGAGAAAAACTGTTTTTT. Translating gives CASSGVREKLFF. The V gene is TRBV7-9, the J gene TRBJ1-4; no firm D call. Trimming removed 6 bases at V and 8 bases at J, with 10 bases between. The CDR3 length is 12 residues. Germline V gene data show CDR1 as SEHNR and CDR2 as FQNEAQ (reference sequence).

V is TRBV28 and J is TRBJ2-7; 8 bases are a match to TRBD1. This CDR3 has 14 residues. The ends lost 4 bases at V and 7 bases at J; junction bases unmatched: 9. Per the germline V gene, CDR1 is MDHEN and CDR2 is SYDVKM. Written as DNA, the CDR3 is TGTGCCAGCAGTTCGGACAGGGCGCTTCGGGAGCAGTACTTC. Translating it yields CASSSDRALREQYF.

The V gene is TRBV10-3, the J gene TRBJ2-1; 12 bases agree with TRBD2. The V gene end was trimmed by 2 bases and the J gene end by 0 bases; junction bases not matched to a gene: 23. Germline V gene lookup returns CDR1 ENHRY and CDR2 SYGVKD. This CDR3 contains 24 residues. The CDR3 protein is CAISEQRGVDKTSGSRGSYNEQFF. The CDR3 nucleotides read TGTGCCATCAGTGAGCAGCGGGGGGTTGACAAGACTAGCGGGAGTAGGGGCTCCTACAATGAGCAGTTCTTC.

The CDR3 spells CASSEVKARGLLSEQYF. DNA for the CDR3: TGTGCCAGCAGTGAAGTGAAAGCGAGGGGGCTCCTTTCCGAGCAGTACTTC. This rearrangement joins TRBV6-1 to TRBJ2-7; 7 bases match TRBD1. V lost 1 base and J lost 6; bases outside the gene matches: 15. Germline V gene data show CDR1 as MNHNS and CDR2 as SASEGT. This CDR3 comprises 17 residues.

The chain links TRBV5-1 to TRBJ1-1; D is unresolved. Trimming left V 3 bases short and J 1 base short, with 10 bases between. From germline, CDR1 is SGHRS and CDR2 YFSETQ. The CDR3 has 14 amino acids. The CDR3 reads CASSSQASNTEAFF. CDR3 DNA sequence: TGCGCCAGCAGCTCCCAGGCGTCGAACACTGAAGCTTTCTTT.